These 13 T cell receptor beta chains came from one sample sequenced in a study of blood T cell repertoires in COVID-19. Sequenced by immunoSEQ multiplex PCR; TCRdb stores in-frame clones only, minus some. The table includes approximately 410,000 clones, more than 80% detected once. The sample consisted of peripheral blood. These receptors were obtained from a woman aged 30 to 39 with active or convalescent COVID-19.

The chain has TRBV6-1 and TRBJ1-3; 8 nucleotides align to TRBD1. Germline V CDR1 and CDR2: MNHNS, SASEGT. This CDR3 comprises 16 residues. V dropped 4 bases and J dropped 2; count of bases not matched to a gene: 7. CDR3 DNA sequence: TGTGCCAGCAGTGCCCCCCAGGGGGCCGCTGGAAACACCATATATTTT. This codes for CASSAPQGAAGNTIYF.

This clone was found once. The CDR3 DNA reads as TGTGCCAGCAGCTTAAGCTGGAGGAATCAGCCCCAGCATTTT. Protein product: CASSLSWRNQPQHF. This chain connects TRBV7-8 to TRBJ1-5; D gene uncertain. The CDR3 length is 14 residues. Trimming left V 2 bases short and J 4 bases short, with 9 bases between. The germline V gene has CDR1 SGHVS and CDR2 FQNEAQ.

The genes are TRBV5-1 and TRBJ2-5; possibly TRBD2 for D (6 bases). V shed 3 bases and J shed 2 bases, with 11 bases lying between them. CDR1 and CDR2 (germline): SGHRS, YFSETQ. The CDR3 is 14 amino acids. The DNA for the CDR3 is TGCGCCAGCAGCTCGAGGACTACACAAGAGACCCAGTACTTC. Translation: CASSSRTTQETQYF.

V gene TRBV6-5 combines with J gene TRBJ2-2; 8 positions match TRBD1. This CDR3 spans 14 amino acids. Germline trimming cut 1 base from V and 6 bases from J; bases unmatched to any gene: 1. Germline values: CDR1 MNHEY, CDR2 SVGAGI. This CDR3 is CASSYLTGAGELFF. The CDR3 coding sequence is TGTGCCAGCAGTTACTTGACAGGGGCCGGGGAGCTGTTTTTT.

The chain links TRBV2 to TRBJ2-3, with D possibly matching TRBD2 (7 bases). The CDR3 has 13 amino acids. From germline, CDR1 is SNHLY and CDR2 FYNNEI. Trimming stripped 4 bases from V and 6 bases from J, with 11 bases between. The chain's CDR3 is CASSGGGLDTQYF. Here the CDR3 DNA reads TGTGCCAGCAGTGGGGGGGGCTTGGATACGCAGTATTTT. Filled out from reference TRBV2 and TRBJ2-3, the complete variable domain reads EPEVTQTPSHQVTQMGQEVILRCVPISNHLYFYWYRQILGQKVEFLVSFYNNEISEKSEIFDDQFSVERPDGSNFTLKIRSTKLEDSAMYFCASSGGGLDTQYFGPGTRLTVL.

The rearrangement joins TRBV13 to TRBJ2-2; 12 nucleotides line up with TRBD2. The ends lost 3 bases at V and 0 bases at J; junction bases unmatched: 2. Germline CDR1 reads PRHDT; CDR2 reads FYEKMQ (reference sequence). CDR3 length: 17 amino acids. The DNA for the CDR3 is TGTGCCAGCAGCTTCACTAGCGGGGGGTCGAACACCGGGGAGCTGTTTTTT. Translated, it gives CASSFTSGGSNTGELFF.

This chain links TRBV6-5 with TRBJ2-1, with 8 bases identical to TRBD2. V lost 6 bases, J lost 2 bases, and 6 bases stayed unmatched. Germline CDR1 reads MNHEY; CDR2 reads SVGAGI. The CDR3 loop spans 15 amino acids. CDR3 sequence reads: CASSSNSGTYNEQFF. The CDR3 DNA sequence: TGTGCCAGCAGCTCTAATAGCGGGACCTACAATGAGCAGTTCTTC.

In its sample, this clone was seen a few times. The genes are TRBV20-1 and TRBJ2-1; 7 positions match TRBD2. With V trimmed by 3 bases and J by 6 bases, 8 bases remained unmatched. Germline values: CDR1 DFQATT, CDR2 SNEGSKA (reference sequence). The length of the CDR3 is 14 residues. CDR3 DNA sequence: TGCAGTGCTAGTATCTGGCGGGAGCGCAATGAGCAGTTCTTC. Translating it yields CSASIWRERNEQFF.

The chain links TRBV10-3 to TRBJ2-6, with D hard to call. The CDR3 contains 15 residues. V lost 4 bases, J lost 1 base, and 8 bases lay in between. The germline V gene has CDR1 ENHRY and CDR2 SYGVKD. The CDR3 loop is CAISAQMSGANVLTF. The CDR3, as DNA: TGTGCCATCAGTGCCCAAATGTCTGGGGCCAACGTCCTGACTTTC.

J is TRBJ1-2 and V is TRBV10-3; tentatively, D is TRBD1 (5 bases). Germline V gives CDR1 ENHRY, CDR2 SYGVKD. The ends were cut back, 6 bases at V and 7 bases at J, with 21 bases in the middle. There are 15 residues in the CDR3. This CDR3 is CAIRGEGTPNVGYTF. The CDR3 region has the DNA TGTGCCATCAGGGGGGAAGGGACTCCCAATGTTGGCTACACCTTC.

CDR3 bases: TGCGCCAGCAGCCAAGATCAGACAAGTCACAGACATGGCTACACCTTC. It translates to CASSQDQTSHRHGYTF. V and J are TRBV4-1 and TRBJ1-2; D is unresolved. The V gene lost 0 bases and the J gene lost 6 bases, with 17 bases spanning the gap. The germline CDR1 and CDR2 sequences are MGHRA and YSYEKL. The CDR3 runs 16 residues.

This chain uses TRBV7-2 with TRBJ2-1; a possible D gene is TRBD2 (6 bases). V dropped 1 base and J dropped 4 bases, with 14 bases sitting between them. The germline CDR1 and CDR2 sequences are SGHTA and FQGNSA. This CDR3 spans 16 amino acids. The CDR3: CASSLDSDGGYNEQFF. The CDR3 DNA is TGTGCCAGCAGCTTAGATTCCGATGGGGGGTACAATGAGCAGTTCTTC.

This sequence joins TRBV27 and TRBJ1-1; 7 bases line up with TRBD1. Losses at the gene ends were 5 bases for V and 2 bases for J; bases not matched to a gene: 5. This CDR3 region has 14 residues. CDR1 is MNHEY and CDR2 is SMNVEV in the germline V gene (reference sequence). Written as DNA, the CDR3 is TGTGCCAGCAGTGTCGGACAGGATAACACTGAAGCTTTCTTT. This translates into CASSVGQDNTEAFF.